These 31 T cell receptor beta chains were sequenced from one sample in a study of blood T cell repertoires in COVID-19. This table comes from immunoSEQ multiplex PCR, and its TCRdb copy is limited to in-frame clones, with some not included. The sample shows approximately 290,000 clones, approximately 85% of them seen only once. The sample comprised peripheral blood. The receptors were sampled from a human donor with COVID-19, enrolled during active disease. The donor label of this sample is uncertain.

This clone was detected once. V usage is TRBV16 and J usage is TRBJ2-5; the D gene is possibly TRBD2 (5 bases). The CDR3 length is 15 residues. The germline V gene has CDR1 KGHSY and CDR2 FQNENV. Trimming took off 2 bases at V and 5 bases at J, with 15 bases between the two ends. CDR3 bases: TGTGCCAGCAGCCAAGTCAGGACTGTTCGGGAGACCCAGTACTTC. This sequence encodes CASSQVRTVRETQYF.

This clone has only one observation. This chain joins TRBV6-5 and TRBJ2-5, with TRBD2 as a possible D gene (5 bases). V was pared by 0 bases and J by 7 bases, with 15 bases between. The CDR3 is 15 residues long. Germline V CDR1 and CDR2: MNHEY, SVGAGI. CDR3 DNA sequence: TGTGCCAGCAGTTACTCGATTCTAGGCGCGGGGACCCAGTACTTC. This gives the protein CASSYSILGAGTQYF.

The chain recombines TRBV11-3 with TRBJ2-1; 7 nucleotides agree with TRBD2. This CDR3 has 14 amino acids. After removal of 5 bases from V and 4 bases from J, the junction contained 5 bases not matched to a gene. The V gene's germline CDR1 is SGHNT and CDR2 YENEEA. CDR3 nucleotide sequence: TGTGCCAGCAGCCGCACGGGAGGATACAATGAGCAGTTCTTC. Protein sequence: CASSRTGGYNEQFF.

The sample holds one count of this clone. The same CDR3 arises from other DNA sequences in this sample as well. The rearrangement joins TRBV11-2 to TRBJ1-1; no clear D. Germline V gene data show CDR1 as SGHAT and CDR2 as FQNNGV. The germline V and J ends were trimmed by 1 base and 1 base, with 4 bases remaining between them. CDR3 length: 13 residues. The CDR3, as DNA: TGTGCCAGCAGCTTAGCCAGGAACACTGAAGCTTTCTTT. It codes for CASSLARNTEAFF.

In nucleotides, the CDR3 is TGTGCCAGTAGTATTAGGGGGGGAACTAATGAAAAACTGTTTTTT. This encodes CASSIRGGTNEKLFF. This chain joins TRBV19 and TRBJ1-4; possible D gene TRBD1, 6 bases. Germline assignment: CDR1 LNHDA and CDR2 SQIVND (reference sequence). V was clipped by 3 bases and J by 1 base, with 9 bases between them. The CDR3 contains 15 residues.

The V gene is TRBV24-1, the J gene TRBJ1-2; 9 bases are shared with TRBD1. CDR3 size: 19 residues. Germline values: CDR1 KGHDR, CDR2 SFDVKD. With V trimmed by 0 bases and J by 2 bases, 12 bases remained unmatched. CDR3: CATSDLTDRGLGGNYGYTF. As DNA, the CDR3 is TGTGCCACCAGTGATTTGACGGACAGGGGATTAGGGGGCAACTATGGCTACACCTTC.

This sequence joins TRBV12-3 or TRBV12-4 and TRBJ1-1; D gene unclear. The CDR3 loop spans 12 amino acids. The V end lost 3 bases, the J end lost 2 bases, and 4 bases lay between the germline ends. CDR3 in amino acids: CASSLGNTEAFF. The CDR3 coding sequence is TGTGCCAGCAGTTTGGGCAACACTGAAGCTTTCTTT.

The chain carries TRBV18 and TRBJ2-2; 8 nucleotides agree with TRBD2. Trimming took 2 bases from V and 1 from J; bases not matched to a gene: 9. CDR1 KGHSH and CDR2 LQKENI come from the germline V gene. The CDR3 loop spans 18 amino acids. The CDR3 DNA reads TGTGCCAGCTCACCATGGAGCCTAGCGGGCCAGAACACCGGGGAGCTGTTTTTT. Its protein is CASSPWSLAGQNTGELFF.

The chain combines TRBV7-3 with TRBJ1-2; D perhaps matches TRBD1 (6 bases). The CDR3 extends over 14 amino acids. V lost 5 bases and J 3 bases, leaving 13 bases between the germline ends. In germline, CDR1 is SGHTA, CDR2 FQGTGA. CDR3 in amino acids: CASSPGTPDYGYTF. DNA of the CDR3: TGTGCCAGCAGCCCTGGGACACCTGACTATGGCTACACCTTC.

This chain links TRBV27 with TRBJ1-1; D is perhaps TRBD1 (6 bases). Germline V CDR1 and CDR2: MNHEY, SMNVEV (reference sequence). Trimming pared 3 bases from V and 6 bases from J, leaving 11 bases between. The CDR3 length is 13 residues. CDR3 nucleotide sequence: TGTGCCAGCAGTTTCTCCAGGGGAGCTGAAGCTTTCTTT. Translated: CASSFSRGAEAFF.

The chain couples TRBV4-1 to TRBJ2-1; 8 bases are shared with TRBD2. The V gene end was trimmed by 6 bases and the J gene end by 4 bases; junction bases not matched to a gene: 5. The CDR3 extends over 14 amino acids. CDR1 is MGHRA and CDR2 is YSYEKL in the germline V gene. The CDR3 region is CASRFSGTYNEQFF. The CDR3 region has the DNA TGCGCCAGCAGATTTAGCGGGACGTACAATGAGCAGTTCTTC.

V and J are TRBV19 and TRBJ2-1; 7 bases are a match to TRBD1. V trimming: 6 bases; J trimming: 0 bases; junction bases outside the gene matches: 14. CDR1 and CDR2 from the germline V gene are LNHDA and SQIVND (reference sequence). The CDR3 runs to 18 residues. The CDR3 spells CASSPTLGQVSSYNEQFF. CDR3 coding DNA: TGTGCCAGTAGCCCCACCCTCGGACAGGTTAGCTCCTACAATGAGCAGTTCTTC.

This chain links TRBV5-6 with TRBJ1-4; a possible D gene is TRBD1 (5 bases). This CDR3 spans 14 amino acids. Trimming pared 2 bases from V and 8 bases from J, leaving 13 bases between. Germline CDR1 is SGHDT and CDR2 is YYEEEE. The CDR3 DNA reads TGTGCCAGCAGCTTAGGGGAGGAAGGCGAAAAACTGTTTTTT. Amino acid sequence: CASSLGEEGEKLFF.

On this clone itself: The CDR3 ends on some other residue instead of the conserved phenylalanine or tryptophan, so this is likely a read error. Because the CDR3's place on the DNA is in doubt, the DNA is left out and the CDR3 is given as listed by TCRdb. V usage is TRBV20-1 and J usage is TRBJ2-3; the table's D call, TRBD1, has no DNA check behind it. Germline V gene lookup returns CDR1 DFQATT and CDR2 SNEGSKA (reference sequence). The CDR3 has 11 amino acids, counting both end residues. This chain's CDR3 is CSARDRVGQVL.

This chain joins TRBV19 and TRBJ2-3; 8 bases match TRBD1. J gave up 3 bases and V 5 bases, and 4 bases lay outside the gene matches. From germline, CDR1 is LNHDA and CDR2 SQIVND (reference sequence). This CDR3 has 14 residues. The CDR3 DNA sequence: TGTGCCAGTAGTTTGTGGGACAGGACAGATACGCAGTATTTT. Protein product: CASSLWDRTDTQYF. The full variable domain, completed using reference TRBV19 and TRBJ2-3, is DGGITQSPKYLFRKEGQNVTLSCEQNLNHDAMYWYRQDPGQGLRLIYYSQIVNDFQKGDIAEGYSVSREKKESFPLTVTSAQKNPTAFYLCASSLWDRTDTQYFGPGTRLTVL.

The chain uses TRBV29-1 and TRBJ2-5; tentative D call: TRBD1 (5 bases). The V end was cut by 5 bases, the J end by 2 bases, with 9 bases between. Looked up from germline, CDR1 is SQVTM and CDR2 is ANQGSEA. The CDR3 totals 12 residues. CDR3 sequence (DNA): TGCAGCGTTTCGGACATACAAGAGACCCAGTACTTC. Its protein is CSVSDIQETQYF.

This chain joins TRBV28 and TRBJ1-2; D not certain. V was cut by 8 bases and J by 2 bases, with 15 bases left in between. The length of the CDR3 is 14 residues. CDR1 is MDHEN, CDR2 SYDVKM, per germline. The CDR3: CASQGQAQNYGYTF. The CDR3 DNA is TGTGCCAGCCAAGGCCAGGCCCAAAACTATGGCTACACCTTC.

The J gene is TRBJ1-4, the V gene TRBV28; the match to TRBD1 covers 7 bases. This CDR3 comprises 18 residues. V gave up 6 bases and J gave up 1 base; unmatched junction bases: 14. In germline, CDR1 is MDHEN, CDR2 SYDVKM. The DNA for the CDR3 is TGTGCCAGCAGGGGGACAGATCGTTGGGAGAGAACTAATGAAAAACTGTTTTTT. Translation: CASRGTDRWERTNEKLFF. Full variable domain (outside the CDR3, taken from reference TRBV28 and TRBJ1-4): DVKVTQSSRYLVKRTGEKVFLECVQDMDHENMFWYRQDPGLGLRLIYFSYDVKMKEKGDIPEGYSVSREKKERFSLILESASTNQTSMYLCASRGTDRWERTNEKLFFGSGTQLSVL.

The CDR3 region has the DNA TGTGCCAGCAGCCAGCTAATGAACACTGAAGCTTTCTTT. Translating gives CASSQLMNTEAFF. The gene calls are TRBV14 and TRBJ1-1; D unresolved. The germline V and J ends were trimmed by 3 bases and 0 bases, with 5 bases remaining between them. Germline V gives CDR1 SGHDN, CDR2 FVKESK. The CDR3 consists of 13 residues.

The chain couples TRBV10-3 to TRBJ1-4, with 7 bases identical to TRBD1. The CDR3 covers 15 residues. Germline V gene sequence: CDR1 ENHRY, CDR2 SYGVKD. Trimming cost V 2 bases and J 7 bases; bases outside gene matches: 7. The CDR3 is CAISEIGRGSEKLFF. The DNA of the CDR3 is TGTGCCATCAGTGAGATAGGCAGGGGGAGTGAAAAACTGTTTTTT.

The V and J genes are TRBV19 and TRBJ1-1; the match to TRBD1 covers 9 bases. V shed 5 bases and J 6 bases; nucleotides not matched to a gene: 10. The CDR3 has 15 amino acids. Germline lookup yields CDR1 LNHDA and CDR2 SQIVND (reference sequence). The chain's CDR3 is CASSPGDRELAEAFF. CDR3 DNA sequence: TGTGCCAGTAGTCCAGGGGACAGGGAGCTCGCTGAAGCTTTCTTT.

V usage is TRBV7-2 and J usage is TRBJ1-2, with TRBD1 matching 7 bases. The V gene's germline CDR1 is SGHTA and CDR2 FQGNSA. V gave up 6 bases and J gave up 3 bases; unmatched junction bases: 7. This CDR3 has 14 amino acids. CDR3 in amino acids: CASSPSGTDYGYTF. CDR3 nucleotides: TGTGCCAGCAGTCCCTCCGGGACAGACTATGGCTACACCTTC.

This clone was seen only a few times. The chain carries TRBV7-2 and TRBJ1-6; the match to TRBD1 covers 8 bases. The CDR3 loop spans 18 amino acids. Losses at the gene ends were 2 bases for V and 2 bases for J; bases not matched to a gene: 8. Looked up from germline, CDR1 is SGHTA and CDR2 is FQGNSA. DNA of the CDR3: TGTGCCAGCAGCTTAACCGGACAGGGCTATACCTATAATTCACCCCTCCACTTT. It specifies CASSLTGQGYTYNSPLHF.

This clone came up a few times. V usage is TRBV28 and J usage is TRBJ2-3, with 9 bases aligning to TRBD1. Unmatched junction bases numbered 2, after V lost 6 bases and J lost 4 bases. CDR3 size: 13 residues. Germline V lookup: CDR1 MDHEN, CDR2 SYDVKM. The CDR3 loop is CASRGQGPDTQYF. CDR3 nucleotides: TGTGCCAGCAGGGGACAGGGCCCAGATACGCAGTATTTT.

This chain links TRBV28 with TRBJ2-7; tentatively, D is TRBD2 (5 bases). Germline assignment: CDR1 MDHEN and CDR2 SYDVKM. The CDR3 spans 14 residues. Trimming removed 2 bases from V and 3 bases from J, with 11 bases in between. CDR3 protein: CASSLAGRDYEQYF. In DNA form, the CDR3 reads TGTGCCAGCAGTTTAGCTGGACGGGACTACGAGCAGTACTTC.

As regards this clone: The junction departs from germline at one end; a sequencing error may be responsible. The V call is TRBV7-7, the J call TRBJ2-5; D tentatively reads TRBD1 or TRBD2 (6 bases each). There are 16 residues in the CDR3. From germline, CDR1 is SSHAT and CDR2 FNYEAQ (reference sequence). The CDR3 sequence: CASSLGGTLARETQYF. The CDR3 nucleotides are TGTGCTAGCAGCTTAGGGGGGACACTGGCTCGAGAGACCCAGTACTTC.

The rearrangement links TRBV9 to TRBJ1-3; no firm D call. The V and J ends lost 0 bases and 4 bases respectively, with 14 bases between them. CDR3 size: 16 residues. The germline V gene encodes CDR1 SGDLS and CDR2 YYNGEE. The CDR3 bases are TGTGCCAGCAGCGTAGAGGCGTCTAGAACGGGAAACACCATATATTTT. Protein: CASSVEASRTGNTIYF.

CDR3 amino acids: CASSRGQSAGAEAFF. Here the CDR3 DNA reads TGTGCCAGCAGCAGGGGACAGAGTGCTGGCGCTGAAGCTTTCTTT. The V call is TRBV6-5, the J call TRBJ1-1, with 7 positions matching TRBD1. V was clipped by 6 bases and J by 6 bases; unmatched bases: 13. Germline V lookup: CDR1 MNHEY, CDR2 SVGAGI. CDR3 length equals 15 residues.

This clone was found a few times. The chain links TRBV18 to TRBJ2-6; TRBD1 might be the D (5 bases). This CDR3 comprises 13 residues. V lost 1 base, J lost 9 bases, and 7 bases lay in between. Germline V gene data show CDR1 as KGHSH and CDR2 as LQKENI. DNA for the CDR3: TGTGCCAGCTCACCACAGGGGTTCAACGTCCTGACTTTC. It encodes CASSPQGFNVLTF.

The CDR3 spells CASSGTGTTDTQYF. CDR3 DNA: TGTGCCAGCTCCGGGACAGGGACTACAGATACGCAGTATTTT. V usage is TRBV18 and J usage is TRBJ2-3; 9 bases map to TRBD1. Germline-derived CDR1 and CDR2 are KGHSH and LQKENI. Unmatched junction bases numbered 4, after V lost 6 bases and J lost 3 bases. This CDR3 is 14 amino acids long. Complete variable domain (other parts from reference TRBV18 and TRBJ2-3): NAGVMQNPRHLVRRRGQEARLRCSPMKGHSHVYWYRQLPEEGLKFMVYLQKENIIDESGMPKERFSAEFPKEGPSILRIQQVVRGDSAAYFCASSGTGTTDTQYFGPGTRLTVL.

V usage is TRBV10-3 and J usage is TRBJ2-7; 16 bases are shared with TRBD2. The CDR3 runs to 16 residues. The germline CDR1 and CDR2 sequences are ENHRY and SYGVKD. J lost 2 bases, V lost 8 bases, and 6 bases had no gene match. CDR3 nucleotide sequence: TGTGCCATCCGGGGGACTAGCGGGAGGGCCCCCTACGAGCAGTACTTC. This translates into CAIRGTSGRAPYEQYF.